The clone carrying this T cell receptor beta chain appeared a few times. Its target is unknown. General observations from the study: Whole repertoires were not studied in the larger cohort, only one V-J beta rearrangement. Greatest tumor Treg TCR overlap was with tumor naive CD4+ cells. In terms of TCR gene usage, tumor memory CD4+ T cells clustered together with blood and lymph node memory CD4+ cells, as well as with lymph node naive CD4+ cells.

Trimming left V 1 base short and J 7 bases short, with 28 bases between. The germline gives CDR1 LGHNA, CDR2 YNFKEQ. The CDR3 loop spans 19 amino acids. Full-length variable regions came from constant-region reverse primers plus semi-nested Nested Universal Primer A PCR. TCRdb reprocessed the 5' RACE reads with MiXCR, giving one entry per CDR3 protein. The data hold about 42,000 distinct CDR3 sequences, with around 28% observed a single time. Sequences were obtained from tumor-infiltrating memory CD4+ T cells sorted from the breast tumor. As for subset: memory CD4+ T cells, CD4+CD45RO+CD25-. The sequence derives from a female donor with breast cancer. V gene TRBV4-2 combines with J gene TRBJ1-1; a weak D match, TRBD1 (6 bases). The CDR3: CASSQGIQGVGPGTGEAFF. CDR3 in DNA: TGTGCCAGCAGCCAAGGAATACAGGGTGTCGGGCCGGGGACGGGTGAAGCTTTCTTT.